The rows below give T cell receptor beta chains drawn from one sample of a study of blood T cell repertoires in COVID-19. The repertoire was sequenced with immunoSEQ multiplex PCR; TCRdb's copy has only in-frame clones and lacks some. Of about 150,000 clones in the sample, roughly 80% were seen once. The specimen sequenced was peripheral blood. These receptors were taken from a man aged 45-65 years with active or convalescent COVID-19. The CDR3 runs from the conserved cysteine through the conserved F or W.

j_call: TRBJ2-1; v_call: TRBV6-1; cdr3_aa: CASSEGTGSPYNEQFF
j_call: TRBJ2-2; v_call: TRBV27; cdr3_aa: CASKIRLAGGSTGELFF
j_call: TRBJ1-1; v_call: TRBV28; cdr3_aa: CATFLRGRNTEAFF
j_call: TRBJ2-5; v_call: TRBV29-1; cdr3_aa: CSVGDYQETQYF
j_call: TRBJ1-2; v_call: TRBV27; cdr3_aa: CASSLAVNYGYTF
j_call: TRBJ2-1; v_call: TRBV3-1/TRBV3-2; cdr3_aa: CASSPSGLNEQFF
j_call: TRBJ2-3; v_call: TRBV9; cdr3_aa: CASSPGTSSDTQYF
j_call: TRBJ2-7; v_call: TRBV29-1; cdr3_aa: CSVDPQGVGEQYF
j_call: TRBJ2-3; v_call: TRBV27; cdr3_aa: CASTIGQGTDTQYF
j_call: TRBJ1-1; v_call: TRBV28; cdr3_aa: CASSHVGVNTEAFF
j_call: TRBJ2-7; v_call: TRBV5-4; cdr3_aa: CASSLSSGRHEQYF
j_call: TRBJ1-1; v_call: TRBV16; cdr3_aa: CASSQRLTTEAFF
j_call: TRBJ1-2; v_call: TRBV7-9; cdr3_aa: CASSLEGLNYGYTF
j_call: TRBJ1-5; v_call: TRBV6-4; cdr3_aa: CASSEDGQGLGPQHF
j_call: TRBJ1-3; v_call: TRBV28; cdr3_aa: CASRAPGQGNGNTIYF
j_call: TRBJ2-7; v_call: TRBV5-1; cdr3_aa: CASSRGQGFYEQYF
j_call: TRBJ2-7; v_call: TRBV6-5; cdr3_aa: CASSYGQGDRSYEQYF
j_call: TRBJ2-6; v_call: TRBV27; cdr3_aa: CAKPWAGSSGANVLTF
j_call: TRBJ1-2; v_call: TRBV7-2; cdr3_aa: CASSLSPDREDGYTF
j_call: TRBJ2-1; v_call: TRBV5-1; cdr3_aa: CASSPGTSGRYEQFF
j_call: TRBJ2-7; v_call: TRBV28; cdr3_aa: CASSGTSGSFEQYF
j_call: TRBJ1-6; v_call: TRBV14; cdr3_aa: CASSQGAGYNSPLHF
j_call: TRBJ2-2; v_call: TRBV7-6; cdr3_aa: CASSILAGNTGELFF
j_call: TRBJ1-1; v_call: TRBV19; cdr3_aa: CASSMAWGRGNTEAFF
j_call: TRBJ1-5; v_call: TRBV24-1; cdr3_aa: CATSRQGQGNQPQHF
j_call: TRBJ1-1; v_call: TRBV9; cdr3_aa: CASSAETATEAFF
j_call: TRBJ2-5; v_call: TRBV19; cdr3_aa: CASSQTVREAQYF
j_call: TRBJ2-1; v_call: TRBV10-3; cdr3_aa: CAIEAGGRGEQFF
j_call: TRBJ1-2; v_call: TRBV7-9; cdr3_aa: CASSLGGQDYGYTF
j_call: TRBJ1-5; v_call: TRBV27; cdr3_aa: CASSLSGGYQPQHF